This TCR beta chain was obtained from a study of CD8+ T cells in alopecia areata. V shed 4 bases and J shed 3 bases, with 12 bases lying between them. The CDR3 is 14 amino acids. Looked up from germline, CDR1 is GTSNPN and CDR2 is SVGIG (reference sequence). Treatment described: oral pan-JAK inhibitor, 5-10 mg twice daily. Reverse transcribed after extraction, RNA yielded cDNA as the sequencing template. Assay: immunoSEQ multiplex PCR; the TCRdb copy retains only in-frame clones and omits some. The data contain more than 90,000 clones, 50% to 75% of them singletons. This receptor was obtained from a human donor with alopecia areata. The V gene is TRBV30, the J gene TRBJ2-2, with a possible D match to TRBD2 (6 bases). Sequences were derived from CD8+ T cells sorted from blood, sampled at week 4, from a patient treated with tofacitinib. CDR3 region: CAWKGREDTGELFF. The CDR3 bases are TGTGCCTGGAAGGGCAGGGAGGACACCGGGGAGCTGTTTTTT.